Included here is one TCR beta chain sequence, with context. Its antigen is currently unknown. The assay was carried out at the deep level. Profiled with immunoSEQ multiplex PCR; TCRdb holds only in-frame clones, not every one. The sample yields around 2,000,000 clones, approximately 94% seen once. This entry belongs to a study of shared clonotypes between healthy human individuals. Study in general: Per donor, CD8 memory used one plate, CD8 naive used two, CD4 memory used three and CD4 naive used three. Broader study findings: Investigators collected only blood, and repertoires in tissues likely differ. The naive CD4 repertoires of four donors were compared, and about 5% of clonotypes were shared.

In the naive CD8 group, cells lacked CD45RO and were positively selected for CCR7, so terminally differentiated effector memory CD45RA+ cells were left out. After removal of 1 base from V and 2 bases from J, the junction contained 8 bases not matched to a gene. CDR3 length equals 16 residues. CDR1 MGHRA and CDR2 YSYEKL come from the germline V gene. This clonotype was obtained from a man between 18 and 29 years old in good health. V gene TRBV4-1 combines with J gene TRBJ2-7, with TRBD2 matching 7 bases. Sequencing was carried out using naive CD8+ T cells sorted from blood. The DNA for the CDR3 is TGCGCCAGCAGCCAAGTCGAGTCGGGAGGCACCTACGAGCAGTACTTC. Translation gives CASSQVESGGTYEQYF.